Listed below are T cell receptor beta chains from one sample, sequenced in a study of beta chain features in type 1 diabetes. The assay was immunoSEQ multiplex PCR, and TCRdb's table has in-frame clones only and misses some. The sample contains around 200,000 clones, 10% to 15% of which appear only once. Sequencing was done on a sample of central memory CD4+ T cells from blood. Receptor source: a woman younger than 30 in good health. Each CDR3 is given without its conserved first and last residue. The D gene is left open where the match is weak.

d_gene: .
j_gene: TRBJ2-6
v_gene: TRBV4-1
CDR3aa: ASSQVQVLFSGANVLT

d_gene: .
j_gene: .
v_gene: TRBV7-8
CDR3aa: ASSLLHQGGTEQY

d_gene: .
j_gene: TRBJ2-3
v_gene: TRBV6-5
CDR3aa: ATWDKRRTDTQY

d_gene: .
j_gene: TRBJ2-7
v_gene: TRBV30
CDR3aa: AWSVAYEQY

d_gene: TRBD2
j_gene: TRBJ2-5
v_gene: TRBV28
CDR3aa: ASSLRLAGVQETQY

d_gene: TRBD1
j_gene: TRBJ2-7
v_gene: TRBV4-3
CDR3aa: ASSRDRGFSYEQY

d_gene: TRBD1
j_gene: TRBJ2-5
v_gene: TRBV11-2
CDR3aa: ASSLSIGGEETQY

d_gene: .
j_gene: TRBJ2-3
v_gene: TRBV7-2
CDR3aa: ASSLGLGADTQY

d_gene: TRBD1
j_gene: TRBJ2-4
v_gene: TRBV10-3
CDR3aa: AISESTGGSTKNIQY

d_gene: .
j_gene: TRBJ1-2
v_gene: TRBV28
CDR3aa: ASSNTVTRAGYT

d_gene: .
j_gene: TRBJ2-3
v_gene: TRBV7-9
CDR3aa: ASSSPLGGQY

d_gene: TRBD1
j_gene: TRBJ2-7
v_gene: TRBV7-9
CDR3aa: ASSQGQGAGEQY

d_gene: TRBD1
j_gene: TRBJ1-5
v_gene: TRBV30
CDR3aa: AWSHRGDQPQH

d_gene: .
j_gene: TRBJ2-5
v_gene: TRBV5-1
CDR3aa: ASSLAGWETQY

d_gene: .
j_gene: TRBJ2-1
v_gene: TRBV7-9
CDR3aa: ASSLESWYGEQF

d_gene: TRBD2
j_gene: TRBJ2-3
v_gene: TRBV6-6
CDR3aa: ASSLVAGGTDTQY

d_gene: TRBD1
j_gene: TRBJ2-5
v_gene: TRBV7-9
CDR3aa: ASSLEGQGGQY

d_gene: .
j_gene: TRBJ2-3
v_gene: TRBV7-9
CDR3aa: ASSLARTDTDTQY

d_gene: TRBD2
j_gene: TRBJ2-7
v_gene: TRBV5-1
CDR3aa: ASSLAGTSGISYEQY

d_gene: .
j_gene: TRBJ2-1
v_gene: TRBV4-1
CDR3aa: ASSQGTVVRDEQF

d_gene: .
j_gene: TRBJ1-2
v_gene: TRBV6-5
CDR3aa: ASSLGQTGGYT

d_gene: .
j_gene: TRBJ2-1
v_gene: TRBV29-1
CDR3aa: SVGMEVPSKSYNEQF

d_gene: .
j_gene: TRBJ2-1
v_gene: TRBV6-6
CDR3aa: AALRGSGRDEQF

d_gene: .
j_gene: TRBJ2-7
v_gene: TRBV20-1
CDR3aa: SAQLADEQY

d_gene: TRBD1
j_gene: TRBJ1-2
v_gene: TRBV9
CDR3aa: ASNRQGTGYT

d_gene: .
j_gene: TRBJ2-3
v_gene: TRBV7-2
CDR3aa: ASSHQGYYTDTQY

d_gene: TRBD2
j_gene: TRBJ2-7
v_gene: TRBV7-6
CDR3aa: ASSLQREDYEQY

d_gene: .
j_gene: TRBJ2-3
v_gene: TRBV7-3
CDR3aa: ASSLIGAGTDTQY

d_gene: TRBD1
j_gene: TRBJ1-2
v_gene: TRBV9
CDR3aa: ASSAEQGTYGYT

d_gene: .
j_gene: TRBJ2-3
v_gene: TRBV4-1
CDR3aa: ASSQTGTWSTDTQY

d_gene: TRBD1
j_gene: TRBJ2-3
v_gene: TRBV7-9
CDR3aa: ASSFDRATDTQY

d_gene: TRBD2
j_gene: TRBJ2-1
v_gene: TRBV4-1
CDR3aa: ASSPGLAGYNEQF

d_gene: TRBD1
j_gene: TRBJ2-2
v_gene: TRBV5-6
CDR3aa: ASSWGQDTGELF

d_gene: .
j_gene: TRBJ1-5
v_gene: TRBV30
CDR3aa: AWSVSERQPQH

d_gene: .
j_gene: TRBJ1-1
v_gene: TRBV29-1
CDR3aa: SVIRGDTEAF

d_gene: .
j_gene: TRBJ2-6
v_gene: TRBV5-1
CDR3aa: ASTQIDMGLSGANVLT

d_gene: TRBD2
j_gene: TRBJ2-7
v_gene: TRBV30
CDR3aa: AWSPPLAGGTGWQY

d_gene: TRBD1
j_gene: TRBJ1-1
v_gene: TRBV30
CDR3aa: ALDRVSTEAF

d_gene: TRBD1
j_gene: TRBJ2-5
v_gene: TRBV15
CDR3aa: ATSRRDRGPETQY

d_gene: TRBD2
j_gene: TRBJ2-1
v_gene: TRBV7-2
CDR3aa: ASSLFGGRNEQF

d_gene: TRBD2
j_gene: TRBJ2-1
v_gene: TRBV5-1
CDR3aa: AGGTSGSSEQF

d_gene: .
j_gene: TRBJ2-7
v_gene: TRBV27
CDR3aa: ASSSLDSLYEQY

d_gene: TRBD2
j_gene: TRBJ2-5
v_gene: TRBV19
CDR3aa: ASSLATGTSGRARETQY